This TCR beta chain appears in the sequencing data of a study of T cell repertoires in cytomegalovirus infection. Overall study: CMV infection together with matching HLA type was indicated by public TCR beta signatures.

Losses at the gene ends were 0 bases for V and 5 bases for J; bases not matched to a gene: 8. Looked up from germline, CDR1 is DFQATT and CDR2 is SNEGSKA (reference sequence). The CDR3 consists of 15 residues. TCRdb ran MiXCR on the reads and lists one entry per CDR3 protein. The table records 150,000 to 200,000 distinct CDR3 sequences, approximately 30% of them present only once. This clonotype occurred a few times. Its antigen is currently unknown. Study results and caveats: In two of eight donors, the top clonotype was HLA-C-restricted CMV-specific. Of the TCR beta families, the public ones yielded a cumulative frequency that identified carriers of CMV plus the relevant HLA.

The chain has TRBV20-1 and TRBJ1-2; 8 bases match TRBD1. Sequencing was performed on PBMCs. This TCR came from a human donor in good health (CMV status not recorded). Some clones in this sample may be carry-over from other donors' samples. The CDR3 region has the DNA TGCAGTGCTAGAGATCGCAGGGGGCGAGGATATGGCTACACCTTC. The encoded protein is CSARDRRGRGYGYTF.